This TCR beta chain was captured by sequencing in a study of blood T cell repertoires in COVID-19. At the level of the study: Specimens from acute and convalescent COVID-19 originated in the United States, Italy and Spain.

Participants spanned ages about 18 to 90 years and resided in fewer than 30 US areas. Authors' processing steps: Estimation of nucleated cell counts relied on the amplification of reference gene primers. Libraries were prepared by immunoSEQ multiplex PCR; TCRdb keeps only in-frame clonotypes and omits some of them. V, J and clone size were drawn from that table, and D and trimming were deduced from the DNA. Here the sample spans about 220,000 clones, just over 85% being singletons. The CDR3 has 15 amino acids. From germline, CDR1 is LGHNA and CDR2 YSLEER. Germline trimming cut 1 base from V and 5 bases from J; bases unmatched to any gene: 2.

This receptor was taken from a woman aged 40 to 50 with acute COVID-19. V gene TRBV4-3 combines with J gene TRBJ1-4; 9 bases match TRBD1. Sequences were obtained from PBMCs or T cells enriched from blood (not recorded which). In DNA form, the CDR3 reads TGCGCCAGCAGCCAAGGCGGGACAGGGAATGAAAAACTGTTTTTT. The encoded protein is CASSQGGTGNEKLFF.